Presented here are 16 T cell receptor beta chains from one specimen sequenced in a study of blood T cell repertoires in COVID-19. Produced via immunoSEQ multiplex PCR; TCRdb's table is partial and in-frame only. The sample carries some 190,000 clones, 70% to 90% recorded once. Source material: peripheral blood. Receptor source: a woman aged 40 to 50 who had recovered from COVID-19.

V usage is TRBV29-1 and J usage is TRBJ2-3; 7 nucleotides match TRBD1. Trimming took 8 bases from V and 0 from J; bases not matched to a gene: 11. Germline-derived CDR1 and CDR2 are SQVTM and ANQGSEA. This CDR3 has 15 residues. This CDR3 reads CSSSPGTASTDTQYF. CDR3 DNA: TGCAGCTCATCCCCTGGGACAGCTAGCACAGATACGCAGTATTTT.

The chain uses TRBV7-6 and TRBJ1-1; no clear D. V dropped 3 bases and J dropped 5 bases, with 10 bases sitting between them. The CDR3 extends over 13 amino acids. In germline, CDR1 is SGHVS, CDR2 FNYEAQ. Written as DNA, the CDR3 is TGTGCCAGCAGCTTGGTAGTCACTACTGAAGCTTTCTTT. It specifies CASSLVVTTEAFF. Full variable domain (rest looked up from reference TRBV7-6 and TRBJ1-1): GAGVSQSPRYKVTKRGQDVALRCDPISGHVSLYWYRQALGQGPEFLTYFNYEAQQDKSGLPNDRFSAERPEGSISTLTIQRTEQRDSAMYRCASSLVVTTEAFFGQGTRLTVV.

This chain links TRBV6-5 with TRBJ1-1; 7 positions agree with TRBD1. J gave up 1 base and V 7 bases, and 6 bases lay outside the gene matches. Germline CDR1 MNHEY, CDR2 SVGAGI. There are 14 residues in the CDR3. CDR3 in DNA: TGTGCCAGCAATCCCACAGGGGAGAACACTGAAGCTTTCTTT. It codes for CASNPTGENTEAFF.

The CDR3 nucleotides are TGCGCCAGCAGCCAAGATCGACTAGCGGAGAGCTCCTACGAGCAGTACTTC. This gives the protein CASSQDRLAESSYEQYF. The chain couples TRBV4-3 to TRBJ2-7, with 9 bases aligning to TRBD2. Unmatched junction bases numbered 6, after V lost 0 bases and J lost 0 bases. CDR1 LGHNA and CDR2 YSLEER come from the germline V gene. The CDR3 runs 17 residues.

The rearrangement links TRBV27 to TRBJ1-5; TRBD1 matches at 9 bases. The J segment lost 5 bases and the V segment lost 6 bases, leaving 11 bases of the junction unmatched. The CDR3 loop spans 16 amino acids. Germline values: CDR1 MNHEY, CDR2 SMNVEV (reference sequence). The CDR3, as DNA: TGTGCCAGCAGCCAGGAACCGGGACAGGGTTATCAGCCCCAGCATTTT. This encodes CASSQEPGQGYQPQHF.

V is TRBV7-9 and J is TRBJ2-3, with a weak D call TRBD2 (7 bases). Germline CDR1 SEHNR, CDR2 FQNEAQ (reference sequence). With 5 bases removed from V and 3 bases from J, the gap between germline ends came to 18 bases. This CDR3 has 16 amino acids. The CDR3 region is CASSSRRGAGTDTQYF. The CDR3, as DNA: TGTGCCAGCAGCAGTCGACGGGGGGCCGGGACAGATACGCAGTATTTT. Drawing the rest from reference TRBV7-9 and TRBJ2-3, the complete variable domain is DTGVSQNPRHKITKRGQNVTFRCDPISEHNRLYWYRQTLGQGPEFLTYFQNEAQLEKSRLLSDRFSAERPKGSFSTLEIQRTEQGDSAMYLCASSSRRGAGTDTQYFGPGTRLTVL.

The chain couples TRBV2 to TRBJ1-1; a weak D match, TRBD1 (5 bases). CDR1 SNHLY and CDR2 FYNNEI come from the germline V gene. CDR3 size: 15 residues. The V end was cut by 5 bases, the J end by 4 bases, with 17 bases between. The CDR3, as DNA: TGTGCCAGCAGTCCTGGGCCAGGGTCGACCACTGAAGCTTTCTTT. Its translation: CASSPGPGSTTEAFF.

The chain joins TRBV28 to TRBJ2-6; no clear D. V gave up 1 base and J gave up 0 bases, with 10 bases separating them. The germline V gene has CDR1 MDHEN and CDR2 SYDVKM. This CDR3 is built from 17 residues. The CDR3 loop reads CASSLFPVTSGANVLTF. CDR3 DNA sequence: TGTGCCAGCAGTTTATTTCCGGTTACCTCTGGGGCCAACGTCCTGACTTTC.

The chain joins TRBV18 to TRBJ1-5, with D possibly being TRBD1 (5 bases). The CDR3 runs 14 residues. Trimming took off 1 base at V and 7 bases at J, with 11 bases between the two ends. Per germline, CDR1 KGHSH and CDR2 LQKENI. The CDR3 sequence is CASSPRGRSQPQHF. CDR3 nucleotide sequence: TGTGCCAGCTCACCACGGGGCAGGTCCCAGCCCCAGCATTTT.

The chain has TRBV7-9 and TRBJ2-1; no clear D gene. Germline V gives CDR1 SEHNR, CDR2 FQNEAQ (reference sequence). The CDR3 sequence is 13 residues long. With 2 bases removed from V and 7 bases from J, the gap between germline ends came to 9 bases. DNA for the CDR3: TGTGCCAGCAGCTTAACGGGTGGTAATGAGCAGTTCTTC. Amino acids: CASSLTGGNEQFF.

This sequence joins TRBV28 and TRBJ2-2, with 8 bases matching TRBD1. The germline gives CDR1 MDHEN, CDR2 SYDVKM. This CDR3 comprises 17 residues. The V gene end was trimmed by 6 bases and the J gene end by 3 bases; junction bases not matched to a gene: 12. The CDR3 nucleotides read TGTGCCAGCAGGAGGACAGGGAGTCTCATAGACACCGGGGAGCTGTTTTTT. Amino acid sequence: CASRRTGSLIDTGELFF.

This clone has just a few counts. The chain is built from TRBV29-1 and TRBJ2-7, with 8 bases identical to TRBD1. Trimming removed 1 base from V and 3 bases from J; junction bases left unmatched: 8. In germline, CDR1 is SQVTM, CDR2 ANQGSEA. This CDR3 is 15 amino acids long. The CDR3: CSVEGTGKNYYEQYF. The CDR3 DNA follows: TGCAGCGTTGAAGGGACAGGGAAGAACTACTACGAGCAGTACTTC.

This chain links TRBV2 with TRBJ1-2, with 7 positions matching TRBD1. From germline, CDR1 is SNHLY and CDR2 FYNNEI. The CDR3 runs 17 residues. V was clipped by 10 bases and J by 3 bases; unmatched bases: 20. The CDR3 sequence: CATDRSDRIPRDYGYTF. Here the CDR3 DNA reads TGTGCCACAGACCGCTCGGACAGGATCCCTAGGGACTATGGCTACACCTTC.

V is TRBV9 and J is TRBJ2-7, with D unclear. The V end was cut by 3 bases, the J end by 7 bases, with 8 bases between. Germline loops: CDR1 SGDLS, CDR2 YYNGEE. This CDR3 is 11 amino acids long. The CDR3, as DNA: TGTGCCAGCAGCGGAGACGGGGAGCAGTACTTC. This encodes CASSGDGEQYF.

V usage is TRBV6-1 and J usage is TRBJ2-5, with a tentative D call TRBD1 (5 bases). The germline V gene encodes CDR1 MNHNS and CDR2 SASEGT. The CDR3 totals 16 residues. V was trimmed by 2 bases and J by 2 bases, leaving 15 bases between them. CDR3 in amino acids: CASSELYQGAQETQYF. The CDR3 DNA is TGTGCCAGCAGTGAATTGTATCAAGGGGCGCAAGAGACCCAGTACTTC.

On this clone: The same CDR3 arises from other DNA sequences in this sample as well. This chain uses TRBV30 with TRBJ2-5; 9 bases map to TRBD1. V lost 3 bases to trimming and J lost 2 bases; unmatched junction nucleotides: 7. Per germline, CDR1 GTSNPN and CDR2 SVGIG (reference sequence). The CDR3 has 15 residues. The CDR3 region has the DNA TGTGCCTGGAGGGAACAGGGGGCTGGGCAAGAGACCCAGTACTTC. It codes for CAWREQGAGQETQYF.